These 6 T cell receptor beta chains originate from one sample sequenced in a study of T cell responses to AZD1222 COVID-19 vaccine. Sequencing was performed with immunoSEQ multiplex PCR; in TCRdb, only in-frame clones are kept and a portion is missing. The sample yields more than 95,000 clones, about 90% seen once. This sample comprised peripheral blood, obtained on day 0 of MenACWY control vaccination. These receptors were taken from an adult in good health.

The chain combines TRBV5-5 with TRBJ1-3; D ambiguous. The CDR3 spans 15 residues. V dropped 0 bases and J dropped 0 bases, with 7 bases sitting between them. CDR1 and CDR2 from the germline V gene are SGHKS and YYEKEE (reference sequence). CDR3 DNA sequence: TGTGCCAGCAGCTTGGATCAGAACTCTGGAAACACCATATATTTT. It translates to CASSLDQNSGNTIYF.

This sequence joins TRBV6-4 and TRBJ2-1; 8 bases align to TRBD2. Germline-derived CDR1 and CDR2 are MRHNA and SNTAGT. CDR3 length: 15 residues. V lost 2 bases, J lost 1 base, and 1 base stayed unmatched. In DNA, the CDR3 is TGTGCCAGCAGTGACGAGCGGGGGTCCTACAATGAGCAGTTCTTC. This sequence encodes CASSDERGSYNEQFF.

The chain employs TRBV6-5 and TRBJ1-2, with D tentatively TRBD1 (6 bases). The germline CDR1 and CDR2 sequences are MNHEY and SVGAGI. V lost 2 bases and J lost 4, with 17 bases in between. The length of the CDR3 is 16 residues. CDR3 in DNA: TGTGCCAGCAGTTACAAAGGTATTTGGACAGCCTATGGCTACACCTTC. This translates into CASSYKGIWTAYGYTF.

The J gene is TRBJ2-1, the V gene TRBV30; 9 bases match TRBD2. V lost 4 bases to trimming and J lost 4 bases; unmatched junction nucleotides: 2. CDR3 length equals 13 residues. In germline, CDR1 is GTSNPN, CDR2 SVGIG (reference sequence). The CDR3 region is CAWTSGNYNEQFF. CDR3 nucleotides: TGTGCCTGGACTAGCGGGAATTACAATGAGCAGTTCTTC.

The CDR3 sequence: CASSLASGYTGELFF. The CDR3 DNA is TGTGCCAGCAGCCTCGCGTCGGGGTACACCGGGGAGCTGTTTTTT. The rearrangement uses TRBV3-1 (or the pseudogene TRBV3-2) and TRBJ2-2, with a weak D call TRBD2 (5 bases). Germline CDR1 reads LGHDT; CDR2 reads YNNKEL (reference sequence). V was shortened by 4 bases and J by 3 bases, with 12 bases between the two germline ends. The CDR3 contains 15 residues.

The J gene is TRBJ1-2, the V gene TRBV2, with D possibly matching TRBD1 (5 bases). Germline V gene sequence: CDR1 SNHLY, CDR2 FYNNEI. The CDR3 is 15 residues long. Trimming cost V 6 bases and J 4 bases, with 18 bases left between them. The CDR3 loop reads CASRAPSGLGYGYTF. In DNA, the CDR3 is TGTGCCAGCAGGGCGCCCTCGGGACTTGGCTATGGCTACACCTTC. The full variable domain, completed using reference TRBV2 and TRBJ1-2, is EPEVTQTPSHQVTQMGQEVILRCVPISNHLYFYWYRQILGQKVEFLVSFYNNEISEKSEIFDDQFSVERPDGSNFTLKIRSTKLEDSAMYFCASRAPSGLGYGYTFGSGTRLTVV.